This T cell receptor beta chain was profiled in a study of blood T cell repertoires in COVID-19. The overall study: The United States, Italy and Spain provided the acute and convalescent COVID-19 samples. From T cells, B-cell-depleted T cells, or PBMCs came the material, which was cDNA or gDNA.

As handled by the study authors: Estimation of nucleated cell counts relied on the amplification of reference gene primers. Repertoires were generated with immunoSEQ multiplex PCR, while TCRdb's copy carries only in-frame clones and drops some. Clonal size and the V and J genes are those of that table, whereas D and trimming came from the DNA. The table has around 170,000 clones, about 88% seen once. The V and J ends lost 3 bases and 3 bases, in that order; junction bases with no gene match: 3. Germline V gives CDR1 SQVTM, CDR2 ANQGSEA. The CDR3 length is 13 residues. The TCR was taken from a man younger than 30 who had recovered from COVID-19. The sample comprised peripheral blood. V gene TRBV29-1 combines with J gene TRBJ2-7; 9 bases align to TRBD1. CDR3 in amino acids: CSVERQGGYEQYF. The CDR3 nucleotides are TGCAGCGTTGAGAGACAGGGGGGCTACGAGCAGTACTTC.